This T cell receptor beta chain was recorded in a study of cytomegalovirus exposure and HLA in healthy donors. Germline lookup yields CDR1 MNHEY and CDR2 SVGAGI. With 2 bases clipped from V and 0 bases from J, the junction kept 4 bases outside the gene matches. There are 16 residues in the CDR3. In the PCR, 60 Vbeta and 13 Jbeta primers were used. Profiled with immunoSEQ multiplex PCR; TCRdb holds only in-frame clones, not every one. Among around 100,000 clones listed, roughly 70% were seen once. The origin of this receptor is a man aged 30 to 45 in good health and CMV-seropositive. V and J are TRBV6-5 and TRBJ2-7, with TRBD1 matching 10 bases. Sequenced material: PBMCs. The CDR3 DNA follows: TGTGCCAGCAGTTACACCCGGGACAGGGGCTCCTACGAGCAGTACTTC. It yields the protein CASSYTRDRGSYEQYF.